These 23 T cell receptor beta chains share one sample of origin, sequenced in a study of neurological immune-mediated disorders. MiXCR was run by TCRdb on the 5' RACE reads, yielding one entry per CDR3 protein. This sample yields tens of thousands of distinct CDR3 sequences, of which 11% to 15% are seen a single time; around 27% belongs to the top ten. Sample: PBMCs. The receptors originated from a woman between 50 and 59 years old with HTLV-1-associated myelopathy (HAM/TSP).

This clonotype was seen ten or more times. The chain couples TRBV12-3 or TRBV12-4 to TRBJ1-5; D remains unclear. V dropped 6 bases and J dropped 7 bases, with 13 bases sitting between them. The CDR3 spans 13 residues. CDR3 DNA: TGTGCCAGCAGCCTCAGTTATGAGCAGCCCCAGCATTTT. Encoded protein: CASSLSYEQPQHF.

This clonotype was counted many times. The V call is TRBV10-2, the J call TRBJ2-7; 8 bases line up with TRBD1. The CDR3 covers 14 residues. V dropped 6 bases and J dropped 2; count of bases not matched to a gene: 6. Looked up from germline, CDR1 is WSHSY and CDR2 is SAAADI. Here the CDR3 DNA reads TGCGCCAGCAGGCTTGACAGGGGCGCCTACGAGCAGTACTTC. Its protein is CASRLDRGAYEQYF.

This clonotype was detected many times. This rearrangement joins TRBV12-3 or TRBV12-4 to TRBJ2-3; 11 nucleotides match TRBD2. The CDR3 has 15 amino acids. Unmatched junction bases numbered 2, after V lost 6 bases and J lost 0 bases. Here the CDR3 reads CASRRLAGSTDTQYF. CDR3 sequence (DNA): TGTGCCAGCAGAAGACTAGCGGGGAGCACAGATACGCAGTATTTT.

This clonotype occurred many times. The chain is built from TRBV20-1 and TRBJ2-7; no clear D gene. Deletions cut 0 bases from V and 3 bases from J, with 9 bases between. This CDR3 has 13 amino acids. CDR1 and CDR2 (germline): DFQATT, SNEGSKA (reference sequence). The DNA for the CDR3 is TGCAGTGCTAGAGATAGAGGTTTCTACGAGCAGTACGTC. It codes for CSARDRGFYEQYV.

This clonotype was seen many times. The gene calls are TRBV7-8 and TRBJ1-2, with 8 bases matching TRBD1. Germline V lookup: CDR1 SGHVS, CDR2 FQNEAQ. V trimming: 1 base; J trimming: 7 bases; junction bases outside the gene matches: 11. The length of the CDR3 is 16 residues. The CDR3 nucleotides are TGTGCCAGCAGCTTAGGCTATGGGGGCGACAGGGGTGGCTACACCTTC. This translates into CASSLGYGGDRGGYTF.

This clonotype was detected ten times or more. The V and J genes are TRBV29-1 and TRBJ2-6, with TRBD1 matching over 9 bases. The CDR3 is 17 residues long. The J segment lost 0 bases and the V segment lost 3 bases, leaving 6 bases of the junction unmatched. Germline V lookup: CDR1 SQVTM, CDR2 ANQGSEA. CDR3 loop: CSVDSTGGGSGANVLTF. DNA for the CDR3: TGCAGCGTTGACTCGACAGGGGGTGGCTCTGGGGCCAACGTCCTGACTTTC.

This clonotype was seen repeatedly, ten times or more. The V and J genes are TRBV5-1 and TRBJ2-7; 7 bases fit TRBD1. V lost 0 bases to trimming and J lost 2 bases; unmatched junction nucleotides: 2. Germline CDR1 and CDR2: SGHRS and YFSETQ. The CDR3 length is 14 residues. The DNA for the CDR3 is TGCGCCAGCAGCTTGGGACAGGGACCCTACGAGCAGTACTTC. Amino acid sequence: CASSLGQGPYEQYF.

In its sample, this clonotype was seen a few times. The CDR3 coding sequence is TGCAGTGCTAGAGCTCTCAGGGTGAATGGCTACACCTTC. As protein: CSARALRVNGYTF. The genes are TRBV20-1 and TRBJ1-2; maybe TRBD1 (5 bases). This CDR3 is built from 13 residues. Germline CDR1 DFQATT, CDR2 SNEGSKA (reference sequence). V was trimmed by 1 base and J by 6 bases, leaving 12 bases between them.

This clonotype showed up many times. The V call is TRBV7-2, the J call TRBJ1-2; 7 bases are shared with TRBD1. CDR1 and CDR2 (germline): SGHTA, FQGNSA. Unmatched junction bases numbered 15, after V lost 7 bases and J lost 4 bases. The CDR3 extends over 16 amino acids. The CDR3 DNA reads TGTGCCAGCATCGCGAACCGGGACAGAGTCCTCTATGGCTACACCTTC. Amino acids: CASIANRDRVLYGYTF. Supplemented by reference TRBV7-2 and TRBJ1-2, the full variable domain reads GAGVSQSPSNKVTEKGKDVELRCDPISGHTALYWYRQSLGQGLEFLIYFQGNSAPDKSGLPSDRFSAERTGGSVSTLTIQRTQQEDSAVYLCASIANRDRVLYGYTFGSGTRLTVV.

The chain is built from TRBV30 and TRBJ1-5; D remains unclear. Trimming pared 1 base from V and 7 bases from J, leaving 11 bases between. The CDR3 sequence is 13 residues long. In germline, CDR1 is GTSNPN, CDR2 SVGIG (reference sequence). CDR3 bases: TGTGCCTGGAGTGCTGGTGGAGAGCAGCCCCAGCATTTT. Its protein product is CAWSAGGEQPQHF.

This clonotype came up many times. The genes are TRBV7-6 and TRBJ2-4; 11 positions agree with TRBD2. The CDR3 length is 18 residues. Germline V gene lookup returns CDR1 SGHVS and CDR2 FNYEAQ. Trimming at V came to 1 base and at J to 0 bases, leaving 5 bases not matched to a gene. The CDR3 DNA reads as TGTGCCAGCAGCTTAGAAGTAGCGGGGGGGCCAGCCAAAAACATTCAGTACTTC. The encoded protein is CASSLEVAGGPAKNIQYF.

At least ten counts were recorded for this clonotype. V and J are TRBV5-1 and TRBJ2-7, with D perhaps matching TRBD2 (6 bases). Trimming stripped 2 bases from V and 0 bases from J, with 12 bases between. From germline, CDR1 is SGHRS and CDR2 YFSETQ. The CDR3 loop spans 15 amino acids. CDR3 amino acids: CASSFDGGSSYEQYV. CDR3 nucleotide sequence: TGCGCCAGCAGCTTTGATGGGGGGAGCTCCTACGAGCAGTACGTC.

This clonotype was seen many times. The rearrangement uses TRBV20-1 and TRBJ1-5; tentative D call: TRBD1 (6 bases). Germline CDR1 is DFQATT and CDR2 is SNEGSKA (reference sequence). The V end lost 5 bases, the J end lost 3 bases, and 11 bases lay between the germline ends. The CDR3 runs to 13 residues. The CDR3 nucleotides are TGCAGTGCTTCAGACAGGAACAATCAGCCCCAGCATTTT. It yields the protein CSASDRNNQPQHF.

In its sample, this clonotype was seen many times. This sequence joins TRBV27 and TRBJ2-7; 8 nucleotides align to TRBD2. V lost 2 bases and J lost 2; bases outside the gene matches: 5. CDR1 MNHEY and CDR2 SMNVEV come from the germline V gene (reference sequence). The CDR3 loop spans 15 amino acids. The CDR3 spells CASSLRAAGAYEQYF. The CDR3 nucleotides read TGTGCCAGCAGTTTACGGGCAGCGGGGGCCTACGAGCAGTACTTC.

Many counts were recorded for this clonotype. The CDR3 loop is CATSLHRGTGETQYF. The DNA for the CDR3 is TGTGCCACCAGCCTCCATAGGGGAACGGGAGAGACCCAGTACTTC. The chain combines TRBV15 with TRBJ2-5; tentative D call: TRBD1 (5 bases). This CDR3 is built from 15 residues. Trimming cost V 5 bases and J 4 bases, with 17 bases left between them. Germline V CDR1 and CDR2: LNHNV, YYDKDF (reference sequence).

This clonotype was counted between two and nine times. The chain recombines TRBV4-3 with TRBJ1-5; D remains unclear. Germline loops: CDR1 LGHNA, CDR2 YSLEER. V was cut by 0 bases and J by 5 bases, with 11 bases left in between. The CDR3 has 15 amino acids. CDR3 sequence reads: CASSQERMSYQPQHF. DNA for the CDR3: TGCGCCAGCAGCCAAGAAAGGATGAGTTATCAGCCCCAGCATTTT.

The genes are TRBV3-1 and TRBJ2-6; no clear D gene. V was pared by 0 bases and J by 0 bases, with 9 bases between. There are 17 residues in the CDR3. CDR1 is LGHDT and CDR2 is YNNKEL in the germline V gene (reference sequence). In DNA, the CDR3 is TGTGCCAGCAGCCAAGAGGGCAGGATCTCTGGGGCCAACGTCCTGACTTTC. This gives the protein CASSQEGRISGANVLTF.

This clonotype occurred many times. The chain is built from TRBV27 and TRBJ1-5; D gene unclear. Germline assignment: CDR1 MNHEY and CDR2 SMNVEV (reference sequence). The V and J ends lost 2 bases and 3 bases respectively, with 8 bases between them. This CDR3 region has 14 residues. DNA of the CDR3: TGTGCCAGCAGTTTAACGGGATTCAATCAGCCCCAGCATTTT. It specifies CASSLTGFNQPQHF.

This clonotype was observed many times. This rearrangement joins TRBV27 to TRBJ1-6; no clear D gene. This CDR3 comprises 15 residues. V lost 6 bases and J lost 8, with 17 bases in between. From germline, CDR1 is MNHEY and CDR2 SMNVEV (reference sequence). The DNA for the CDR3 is TGTGCCAGCAGACTCCCGAGAGGGAGGGATTCACCCCTCCACTTT. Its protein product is CASRLPRGRDSPLHF.

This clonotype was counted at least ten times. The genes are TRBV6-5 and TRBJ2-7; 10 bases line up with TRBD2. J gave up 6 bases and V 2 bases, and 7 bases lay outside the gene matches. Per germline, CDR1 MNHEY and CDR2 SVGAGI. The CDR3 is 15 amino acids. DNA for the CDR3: TGTGCCAGCAGTTACAGCGCTAGCGGGAGATCCGAGCAGTACTTC. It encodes CASSYSASGRSEQYF.

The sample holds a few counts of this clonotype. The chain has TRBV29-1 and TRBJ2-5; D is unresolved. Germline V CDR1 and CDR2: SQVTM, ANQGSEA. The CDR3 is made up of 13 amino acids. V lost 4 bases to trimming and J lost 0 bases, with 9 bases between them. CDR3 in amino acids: CSVVGRHQETQYF. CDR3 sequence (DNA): TGCAGCGTTGTAGGCAGGCACCAAGAGACCCAGTACTTC. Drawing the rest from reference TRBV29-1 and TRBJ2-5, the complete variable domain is SAVISQKPSRDICQRGTSLTIQCQVDSQVTMMFWYRQQPGQSLTLIATANQGSEATYESGFVIDKFPISRPNLTFSTLTVSNMSPEDSSIYLCSVVGRHQETQYFGPGTRLLVL.

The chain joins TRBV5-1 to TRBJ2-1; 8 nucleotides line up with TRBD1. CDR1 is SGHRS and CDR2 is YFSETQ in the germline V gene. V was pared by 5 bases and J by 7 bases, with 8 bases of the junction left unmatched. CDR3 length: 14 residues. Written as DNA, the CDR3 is TGCGCCAGCAGTACCTGGACAGGGAGGAATGAGCAGTTCTTC. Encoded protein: CASSTWTGRNEQFF.

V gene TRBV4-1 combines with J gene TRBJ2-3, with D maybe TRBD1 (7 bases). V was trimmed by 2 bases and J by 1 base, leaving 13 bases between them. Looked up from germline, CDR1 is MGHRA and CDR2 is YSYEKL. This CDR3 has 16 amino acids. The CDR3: CASSQRGRGGTDTQYF. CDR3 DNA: TGCGCCAGCAGCCAAAGAGGCAGGGGGGGCACAGATACGCAGTATTTT.